This T cell receptor (beta chain) came from a study of early T cells in non-severe SARS-CoV-2 infection. Unique molecular identifier tags were affixed to discrete cDNA molecules. TCRdb recomputed calls from the 5' RACE reads with MiXCR, one row per CDR3 protein. The sample holds roughly 69,000 distinct CDR3 sequences, about 9.1% seen once. The sequencing here drew on whole blood, taken at baseline. The receptor's source is an adult who was a healthcare worker with PCR-confirmed SARS-CoV-2 infection or an uninfected control (not recorded which).

CDR3 amino acids: CSAIPWPEETQYF. The CDR3 bases are TGCAGTGCCATCCCCTGGCCTGAAGAGACCCAGTACTTC. The gene calls are TRBV20-1 and TRBJ2-5; D is unclear. V was pared by 6 bases and J by 3 bases, with 14 bases between. CDR1 is DFQATT, CDR2 SNEGSKA, per germline (reference sequence). This CDR3 region has 13 residues.